Following are 8 T cell receptor beta chains from one sample sequenced in a study of Ad26.COV2.S vaccination and SARS-CoV-2 variants. Treatment in this sample: roughly 18 received Ad26.COV2.S at low or high dose, single or two shots; 5 received placebo; per-sample allocation not given. Sample collection was performed on day 63 after the first vaccine or placebo injection. Sequenced by immunoSEQ multiplex PCR; TCRdb stores in-frame clones only, minus some. The sample has about 480,000 clones; approximately 90% are singletons. This sample comprised peripheral blood, obtained in a trial of Ad26.COV2.S vaccine versus placebo. These receptors all stem from a person aged 18 to 59 who received the Ad26.COV2.S COVID-19 vaccine or a placebo.

The CDR3 coding sequence is TGTGCCAGCAGCTTGATGGGGGTAGACTCCTACGAGCAGTACTTC. Its translation: CASSLMGVDSYEQYF. V and J are TRBV5-4 and TRBJ2-7, with D perhaps assigned TRBD1 or TRBD2 (5 bases each). Germline loops: CDR1 SGHNT, CDR2 YYREEE (reference sequence). Between the trimmed V and J ends, which lost 1 base and 0 bases, there was a span of 11 bases. This CDR3 has 15 residues.

The chain is built from TRBV7-3 and TRBJ2-3; the match to TRBD2 covers 8 bases. The CDR3 covers 15 residues. CDR1 and CDR2 (germline): SGHTA, FQGTGA. With V trimmed by 3 bases and J by 2 bases, 4 bases remained unmatched. The CDR3 loop reads CASSFQRGNTDTQYF. The DNA of the CDR3 is TGTGCCAGCAGCTTCCAGCGGGGGAACACAGATACGCAGTATTTT. The full variable domain, rest sourced from reference TRBV7-3 and TRBJ2-3, is GAGVSQTPSNKVTEKGKYVELRCDPISGHTALYWYRQSLGQGPEFLIYFQGTGAADDSGLPNDRFFAVRPEGSVSTLKIQRTERGDSAVYLCASSFQRGNTDTQYFGPGTRLTVL.

V usage is TRBV19 and J usage is TRBJ1-1; 8 nucleotides line up with TRBD1. Germline CDR1 LNHDA, CDR2 SQIVND (reference sequence). V lost 4 bases and J lost 3; bases outside the gene matches: 7. The CDR3 contains 15 residues. Here the CDR3 DNA reads TGTGCCAGTAGTAGGCGGACAGGGTGGGACACTGAAGCTTTCTTT. As protein: CASSRRTGWDTEAFF.

V usage is TRBV6-5 and J usage is TRBJ2-1, with TRBD1 as a possible D gene (6 bases). Trimming left V 2 bases short and J 7 bases short, with 12 bases between. The germline V gene encodes CDR1 MNHEY and CDR2 SVGAGI. This CDR3 region has 14 residues. The CDR3 region is CASSYLGAMNEQFF. The CDR3 DNA follows: TGTGCCAGCAGTTACCTGGGGGCGATGAATGAGCAGTTCTTC.

This chain links TRBV11-2 with TRBJ2-5; D is uncertain. CDR1 and CDR2 (germline): SGHAT, FQNNGV. The CDR3 runs 11 residues. V was trimmed by 5 bases and J by 5 bases, leaving 6 bases between them. CDR3 bases: TGTGCCAGCAGCCCTAAGGAGACCCAGTACTTC. This encodes CASSPKETQYF. Full variable domain (rest looked up from reference TRBV11-2 and TRBJ2-5): EAGVAQSPRYKIIEKRQSVAFWCNPISGHATLYWYQQILGQGPKLLIQFQNNGVVDDSQLPKDRFSAERLKGVDSTLKIQPAKLEDSAVYLCASSPKETQYFGPGTRLLVL.

The rearrangement joins TRBV4-1 to TRBJ1-3; D unresolved. The CDR3 spans 17 residues. The germline V gene encodes CDR1 MGHRA and CDR2 YSYEKL. V was trimmed by 1 base and J by 0 bases, leaving 13 bases between them. CDR3 residues: CASSQVGSGRSGNTIYF. CDR3 sequence (DNA): TGCGCCAGCAGCCAAGTTGGGTCCGGACGCTCTGGAAACACCATATATTTT.

This chain joins TRBV5-1 and TRBJ2-1; the D is unclear. Deletions cut 4 bases from V and 7 bases from J, with 9 bases between. From germline, CDR1 is SGHRS and CDR2 YFSETQ. The CDR3 is 12 amino acids. CDR3 residues: CASSREWNEQFF. In nucleotides, the CDR3 is TGCGCCAGCAGCCGCGAATGGAATGAGCAGTTCTTC.

The rearrangement joins TRBV3-1 (or the pseudogene TRBV3-2) to TRBJ1-2; tentative D call: TRBD1 (5 bases). There are 15 residues in the CDR3. Germline-derived CDR1 and CDR2 are LGHDT and YNNKEL (reference sequence). Trimming removed 1 base from V and 5 bases from J, with 14 bases in between. CDR3 protein: CASSQGLGRRYGYTF. The CDR3 bases are TGTGCCAGCAGCCAAGGTTTGGGACGGCGTTATGGCTACACCTTC.